The rows below give T cell receptor beta chains drawn from one sample of a study of cytomegalovirus exposure and HLA in healthy donors. The method was immunoSEQ multiplex PCR; TCRdb's version includes in-frame clones alone and lacks a portion of them. The data show 150,000 to 200,000 clones, around 87% seen once. Sequenced input: PBMCs. The receptors stem from a woman aged 18-35 years in good health and CMV-seronegative. CDR3s include the opening cysteine and the closing phenylalanine or tryptophan. D genes are given only for firm matches.

cdr3_length,v_call,d_call,j_call,cdr3_aa
16,TRBV10-3,NA,TRBJ1-1,CAISESIGDGNTEAFF
16,TRBV9,TRBD1,TRBJ1-6,CASSSTGAGRNSPLHF
13,TRBV28,NA,TRBJ1-1,CASSFRENTEAFF
15,TRBV4-2,NA,TRBJ2-1,CTSSQDWGVYNEQFF
13,TRBV5-1,NA,TRBJ2-1,CASSISDYNEQFF
16,TRBV6-5,NA,TRBJ2-1,CASSSTGRGSYNEQFF
13,TRBV18,NA,TRBJ1-2,CASSPGTSYGYTF
17,TRBV7-3,TRBD1,TRBJ1-1,CASSPVPGQGVDTEAFF
15,TRBV7-2,TRBD2,TRBJ2-1,CASSFAGVLYNEQFF
14,TRBV7-2,NA,TRBJ2-5,CASSLARDSETQYF
13,TRBV28,NA,TRBJ2-5,CATRQGGEETQYF
16,TRBV9,TRBD1,TRBJ2-3,CASSRRGDRATDTQYF
15,TRBV19,TRBD1,TRBJ1-2,CAIQDPNRGENGYTF
13,TRBV14,TRBD1,TRBJ2-2,CASSPGTAGELFF
14,TRBV11-1,TRBD2,TRBJ2-1,CASSPGLAWNEQFF
14,TRBV6-5,NA,TRBJ2-1,CASSSRQLSSEQFF
15,TRBV9,NA,TRBJ1-3,CASSVTGSSGNTIYF
16,TRBV11-2,NA,TRBJ2-7,CASSLGRDPGAGEQYF
15,TRBV11-2,TRBD2,TRBJ2-1,CASSSLAGGLNEQFF
15,TRBV7-6,TRBD1,TRBJ1-5,CASSSTGGWNQPQHF
15,TRBV27,TRBD1,TRBJ2-7,CASSSRQGLTYEQYF
12,TRBV6-5,NA,TRBJ1-1,CASRNRGTEAFF
11,TRBV29-1,TRBD1,TRBJ1-2,CSVDDRVGYTF
15,TRBV10-2,NA,TRBJ1-5,CASSEWGGGNQPQHF
15,TRBV6-5,TRBD1,TRBJ1-1,CASSFRQGVVTEAFF
16,TRBV4-2,NA,TRBJ2-1,CASSQDRGSGVDEQFF
14,TRBV5-1,TRBD1,TRBJ2-7,CASRMGQGLGGQYF
14,TRBV28,NA,TRBJ1-2,CASSFSRRNYGYTF
16,TRBV5-6,NA,TRBJ2-5,CASSLALQGARGTQYF
14,TRBV6-5,TRBD1,TRBJ2-7,CASSLRTGSYEQYF
13,TRBV19,NA,TRBJ2-6,CAAQRAGANVLTF
15,TRBV6-4,NA,TRBJ2-3,CASSDGAGGTDTQYF
15,TRBV7-2,TRBD1,TRBJ2-5,CASSLAWTGVETQYF
14,TRBV6-4,NA,TRBJ1-4,CASSVTPGSEKLFF
14,TRBV10-3,NA,TRBJ2-2,CAISEYEDTGELFF
15,TRBV10-1,TRBD2,TRBJ2-1,CASTGLAGGQGEQFF
15,TRBV7-2,NA,TRBJ2-4,CASSVSRVAKNIQYF